This TCR beta chain was documented in a study of T cells after yellow fever vaccination. Study results and limitations: Among primary-vaccination clones, most reappeared after the booster, at almost 98% for CD4 and about 90% for CD8. On re-exposure, the response was weaker but peaked faster, at day 5 versus 15.

V was shortened by 4 bases and J by 9 bases, with 23 bases between the two germline ends. The CDR3 loop spans 16 amino acids. CDR1 is SGHRS, CDR2 YFSETQ, per germline. Synthesis of TCR cDNA relied on 5'RACE template switching, which attached a universal primer site and UMIs. TCRdb passed the 5' RACE reads through MiXCR, listing each CDR3 protein once. The sample lists approximately 600,000 distinct CDR3 sequences, about 12% seen once, with about 15% in the top ten. This clonotype was seen more than once but under ten times. Its antigen is not identified. This specimen consisted of PBMCs, obtained on the day of the yellow fever booster vaccination. The TCR sequence derives from a young man who received the YFV17D yellow fever vaccine. The chain is built from TRBV5-1 and TRBJ2-1; TRBD1 might be the D (5 bases). The CDR3 here is CASSLDRGGQLGEQFF. The DNA for the CDR3 is TGCGCCAGCAGCCTGGATCGTGGCGGACAACTCGGTGAGCAGTTCTTC. Full variable domain (remainder filled in from reference TRBV5-1 and TRBJ2-1): KAGVTQTPRYLIKTRGQQVTLSCSPISGHRSVSWYQQTPGQGLQFLFEYFSETQRNKGNFPGRFSGRQFSNSRSEMNVSTLELGDSALYLCASSLDRGGQLGEQFFGPGTRLTVL.